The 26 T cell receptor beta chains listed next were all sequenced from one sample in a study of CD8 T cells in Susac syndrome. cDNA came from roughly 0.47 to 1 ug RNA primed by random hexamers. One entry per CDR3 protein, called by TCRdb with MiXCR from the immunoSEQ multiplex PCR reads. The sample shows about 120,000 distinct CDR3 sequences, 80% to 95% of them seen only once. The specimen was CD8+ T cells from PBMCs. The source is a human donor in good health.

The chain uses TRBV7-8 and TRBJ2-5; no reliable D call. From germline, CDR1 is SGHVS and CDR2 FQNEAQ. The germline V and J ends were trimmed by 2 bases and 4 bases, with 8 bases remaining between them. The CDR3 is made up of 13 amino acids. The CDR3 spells CASSLYRGETQYF. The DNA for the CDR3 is TGTGCCAGCAGCTTATATAGAGGAGAGACCCAGTACTTC.

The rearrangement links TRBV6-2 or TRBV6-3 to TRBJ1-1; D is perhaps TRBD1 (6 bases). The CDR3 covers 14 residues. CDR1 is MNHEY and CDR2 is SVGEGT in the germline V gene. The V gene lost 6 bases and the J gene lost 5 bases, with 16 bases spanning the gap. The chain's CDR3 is CASSLNRAGTEAFF. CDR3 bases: TGTGCCAGCAGCCTTAACAGGGCGGGGACTGAAGCTTTCTTT.

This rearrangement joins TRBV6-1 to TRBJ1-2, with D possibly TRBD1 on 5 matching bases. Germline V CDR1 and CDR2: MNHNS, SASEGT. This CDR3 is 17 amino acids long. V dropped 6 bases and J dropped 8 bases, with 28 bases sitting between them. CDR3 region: CASRGAGTKSSMEGYTF. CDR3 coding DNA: TGTGCCAGCAGGGGCGCGGGGACGAAGAGCAGTATGGAGGGCTACACCTTC.

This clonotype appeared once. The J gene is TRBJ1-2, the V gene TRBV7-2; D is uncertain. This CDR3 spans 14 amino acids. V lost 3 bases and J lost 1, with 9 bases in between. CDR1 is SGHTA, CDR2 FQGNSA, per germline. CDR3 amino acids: CASSFRNDNYGYTF. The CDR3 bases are TGTGCCAGCAGCTTTCGGAATGATAACTATGGCTACACCTTC.

Here the CDR3 DNA reads TGTGCCAGCAGCTTAATCCAGCGGGAGACAGATACGCAGTATTTT. It codes for CASSLIQRETDTQYF. The rearrangement uses TRBV7-9 and TRBJ2-3; 8 bases map to TRBD2. The CDR3 is 15 amino acids. Looked up from germline, CDR1 is SEHNR and CDR2 is FQNEAQ (reference sequence). V gave up 2 bases and J gave up 3 bases; unmatched junction bases: 4.

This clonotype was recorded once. This CDR3 reads CASVQGPNTEAFF. CDR3 in DNA: TGTGCCAGCGTCCAGGGCCCTAACACTGAAGCTTTCTTT. The chain has TRBV12-3 or TRBV12-4 and TRBJ1-1, with D possibly matching TRBD1 (5 bases). Trimming took 8 bases from V and 2 from J, leaving 12 bases between them. The length of the CDR3 is 13 residues.

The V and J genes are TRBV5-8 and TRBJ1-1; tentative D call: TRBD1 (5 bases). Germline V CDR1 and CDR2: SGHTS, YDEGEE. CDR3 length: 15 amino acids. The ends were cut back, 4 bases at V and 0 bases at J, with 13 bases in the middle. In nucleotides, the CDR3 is TGTGCCAGCAGCAGGAGGACAAAAATGAACACTGAAGCTTTCTTT. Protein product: CASSRRTKMNTEAFF.

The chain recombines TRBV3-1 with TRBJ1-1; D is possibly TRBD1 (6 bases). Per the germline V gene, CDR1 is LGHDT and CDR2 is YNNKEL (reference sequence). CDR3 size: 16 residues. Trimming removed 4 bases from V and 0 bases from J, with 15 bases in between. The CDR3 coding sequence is TGTGCCAGCAGCCTAGGGGTGGGGACACTGAACACTGAAGCTTTCTTT. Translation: CASSLGVGTLNTEAFF.

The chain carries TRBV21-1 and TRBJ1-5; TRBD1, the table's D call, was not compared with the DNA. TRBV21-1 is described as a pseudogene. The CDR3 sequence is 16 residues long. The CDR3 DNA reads TGTGCCAGCAGCAAGGGACAGGGGGATCTTAATCAGCCCCAGCATTTT. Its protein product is CASSKGQGDLNQPQHF.

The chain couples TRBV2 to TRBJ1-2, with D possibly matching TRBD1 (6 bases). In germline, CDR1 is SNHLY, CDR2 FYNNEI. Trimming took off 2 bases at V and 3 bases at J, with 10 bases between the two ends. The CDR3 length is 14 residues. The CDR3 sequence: CASSELGGYYGYTF. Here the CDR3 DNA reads TGTGCCAGCAGTGAACTTGGGGGCTACTATGGCTACACCTTC.

The CDR3 sequence: CASSARTGWEAYTF. CDR3 in DNA: TGTGCCAGCAGCGCCCGGACAGGGTGGGAAGCCTACACCTTC. V and J are TRBV9 and TRBJ1-2; 8 bases are shared with TRBD1. V dropped 3 bases and J dropped 10; count of bases not matched to a gene: 11. The CDR3 is 14 amino acids. CDR1 and CDR2 from the germline V gene are SGDLS and YYNGEE.

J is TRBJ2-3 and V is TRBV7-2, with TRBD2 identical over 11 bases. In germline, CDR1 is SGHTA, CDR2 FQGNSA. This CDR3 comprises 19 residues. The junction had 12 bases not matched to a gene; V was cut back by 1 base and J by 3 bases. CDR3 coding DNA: TGTGCCAGCAGCTTAGGGCTAGCGGGAGGTTTGTCGTGGACAGATACGCAGTATTTT. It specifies CASSLGLAGGLSWTDTQYF. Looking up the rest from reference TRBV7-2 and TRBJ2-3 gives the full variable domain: GAGVSQSPSNKVTEKGKDVELRCDPISGHTALYWYRQSLGQGLEFLIYFQGNSAPDKSGLPSDRFSAERTGGSVSTLTIQRTQQEDSAVYLCASSLGLAGGLSWTDTQYFGPGTRLTVL.

The CDR3 DNA is TGTGCCAGCAGCTTGGGACCGAACACCGGGGAGCTGTTTTTT. Translating it yields CASSLGPNTGELFF. This chain connects TRBV5-5 to TRBJ2-2; D remains unclear. The germline V gene has CDR1 SGHKS and CDR2 YYEKEE (reference sequence). V dropped 0 bases and J dropped 0 bases, with 3 bases sitting between them. The CDR3 extends over 14 amino acids.

Here the CDR3 DNA reads TGTGCCAGTAGTACCCGGGGGGAGGGGACTACCTACGAGCAGTACTTC. This sequence encodes CASSTRGEGTTYEQYF. The chain has TRBV19 and TRBJ2-7; TRBD2 aligns across 7 bases. CDR1 and CDR2 (germline): LNHDA, SQIVND (reference sequence). The CDR3 is 16 amino acids. V lost 4 bases, J lost 2 bases, and 11 bases stayed unmatched.

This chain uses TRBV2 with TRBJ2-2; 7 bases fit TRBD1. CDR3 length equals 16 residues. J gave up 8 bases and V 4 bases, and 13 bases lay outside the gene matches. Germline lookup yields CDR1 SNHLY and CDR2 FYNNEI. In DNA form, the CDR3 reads TGTGCCAGCAGTGGAAAGCTGGGACAGCAACGTGGGGAGCTGTTTTTT. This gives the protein CASSGKLGQQRGELFF.

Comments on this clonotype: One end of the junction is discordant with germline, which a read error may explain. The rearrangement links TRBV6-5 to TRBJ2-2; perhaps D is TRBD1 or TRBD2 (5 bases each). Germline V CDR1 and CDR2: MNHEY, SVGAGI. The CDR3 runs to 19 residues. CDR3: CASSYAGTGFLATTGKLFF. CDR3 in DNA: TGTGCCAGCAGTTACGCCGGGACGGGATTCTTAGCGACCACCGGGAAGCTGTTTTTT.

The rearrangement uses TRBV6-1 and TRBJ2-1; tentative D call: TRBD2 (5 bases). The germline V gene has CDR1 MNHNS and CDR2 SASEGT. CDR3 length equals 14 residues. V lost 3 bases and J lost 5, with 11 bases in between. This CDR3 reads CASSDFGVNNEQFF. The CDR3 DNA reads TGTGCCAGCAGTGATTTCGGGGTTAACAATGAGCAGTTCTTC.

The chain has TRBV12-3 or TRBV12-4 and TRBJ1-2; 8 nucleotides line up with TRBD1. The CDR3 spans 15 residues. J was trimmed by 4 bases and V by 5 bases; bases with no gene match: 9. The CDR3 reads CASSEDRVGGYGYTF. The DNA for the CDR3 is TGTGCCAGCAGTGAGGACAGGGTAGGAGGCTATGGCTACACCTTC.

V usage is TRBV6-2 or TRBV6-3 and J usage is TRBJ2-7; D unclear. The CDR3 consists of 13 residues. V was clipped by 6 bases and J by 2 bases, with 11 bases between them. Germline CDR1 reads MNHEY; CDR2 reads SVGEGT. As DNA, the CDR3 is TGTGCCAGCAGCTCTGACAAGACCTACGAGCAGTACTTC. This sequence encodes CASSSDKTYEQYF.

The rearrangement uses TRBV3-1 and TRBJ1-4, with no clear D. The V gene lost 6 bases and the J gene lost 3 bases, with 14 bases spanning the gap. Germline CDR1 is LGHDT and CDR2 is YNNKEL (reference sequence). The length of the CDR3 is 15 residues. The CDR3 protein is CASSSDPVPNEKLFF. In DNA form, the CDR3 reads TGTGCCAGCAGTTCGGACCCCGTCCCTAATGAAAAACTGTTTTTT.

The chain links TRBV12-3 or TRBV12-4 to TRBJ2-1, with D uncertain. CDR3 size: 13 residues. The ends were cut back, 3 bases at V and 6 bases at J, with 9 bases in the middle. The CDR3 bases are TGTGCCAGCAGTTTCATGGGCGGCAATGAGCAGTTCTTC. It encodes CASSFMGGNEQFF.

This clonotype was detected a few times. The CDR3 here is CASSQDPAGGTEQYF. For the CDR3, the DNA is TGCGCCAGCAGCCAAGATCCGGCAGGGGGTACAGAGCAGTACTTC. This rearrangement joins TRBV4-3 to TRBJ2-7; TRBD1 matches at 7 bases. The CDR3 totals 15 residues. CDR1 is LGHNA, CDR2 YSLEER, per germline. V trimming: 0 bases; J trimming: 7 bases; junction bases outside the gene matches: 9.

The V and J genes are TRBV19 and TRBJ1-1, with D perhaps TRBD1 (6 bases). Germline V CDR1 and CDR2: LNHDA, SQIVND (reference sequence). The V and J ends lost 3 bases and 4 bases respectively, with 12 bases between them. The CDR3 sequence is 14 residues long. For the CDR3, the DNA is TGTGCCAGTAGTATCAAACAGGGAGCCACTGAAGCTTTCTTT. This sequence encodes CASSIKQGATEAFF.

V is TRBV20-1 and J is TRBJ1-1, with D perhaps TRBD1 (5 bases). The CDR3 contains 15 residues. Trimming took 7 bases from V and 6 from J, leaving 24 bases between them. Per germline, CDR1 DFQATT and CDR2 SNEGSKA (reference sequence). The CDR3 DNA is TGCAGTGAGAGCTCCTGGGCCCAGGGCTCCGCTGAAGCTTTCTTT. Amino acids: CSESSWAQGSAEAFF.

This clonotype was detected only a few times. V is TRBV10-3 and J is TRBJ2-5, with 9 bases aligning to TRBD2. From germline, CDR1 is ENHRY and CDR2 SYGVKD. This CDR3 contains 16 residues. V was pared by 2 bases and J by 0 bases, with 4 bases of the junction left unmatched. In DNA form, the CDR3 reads TGTGCCATCAGTGAGACTCTAGCGGGGAACCAAGAGACCCAGTACTTC. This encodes CAISETLAGNQETQYF.

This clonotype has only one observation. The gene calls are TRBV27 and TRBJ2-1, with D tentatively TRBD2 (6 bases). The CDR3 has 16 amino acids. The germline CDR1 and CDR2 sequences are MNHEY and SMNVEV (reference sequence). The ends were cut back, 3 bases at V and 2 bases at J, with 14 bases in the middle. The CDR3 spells CASSLAGGETYNEQFF. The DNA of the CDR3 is TGTGCCAGCAGTTTGGCCGGGGGAGAGACCTACAATGAGCAGTTCTTC.